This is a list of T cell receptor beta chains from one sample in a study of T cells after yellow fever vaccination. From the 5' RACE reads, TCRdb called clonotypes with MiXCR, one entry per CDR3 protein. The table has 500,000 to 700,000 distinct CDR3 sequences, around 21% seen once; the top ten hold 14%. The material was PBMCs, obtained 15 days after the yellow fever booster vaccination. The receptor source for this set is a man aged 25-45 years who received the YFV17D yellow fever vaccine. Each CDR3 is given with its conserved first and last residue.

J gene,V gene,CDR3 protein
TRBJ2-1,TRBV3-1,CASSQEPGGYNEQFF
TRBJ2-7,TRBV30,CAWSQGNSYEQYF
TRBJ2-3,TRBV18,CASSPGTSGDTQYF
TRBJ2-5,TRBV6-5,CASSYWDGKETQYF
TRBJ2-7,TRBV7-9,CASSPPGTGLPHEQYF
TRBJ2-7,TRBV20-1,CSARPPGQVGEQYF
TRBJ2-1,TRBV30,CAWSVLLAGVSEQFF
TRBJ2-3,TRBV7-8,CASSLGTSGRPSTDTQYF
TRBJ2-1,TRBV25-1,CASSEVEEQFF
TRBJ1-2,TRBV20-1,CSARIRGGNYGYTF
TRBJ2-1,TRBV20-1,CSARDLLSGKSYNEQFF
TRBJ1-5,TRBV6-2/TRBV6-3,CASSYRGAGNGNQPQHF
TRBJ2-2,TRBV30,CAWSVRGRERPGELFF
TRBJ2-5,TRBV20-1,CSAWDSGRAGETQYF
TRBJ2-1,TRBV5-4,CASSLARSRILAGYNEQFF
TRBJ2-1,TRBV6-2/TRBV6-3,CASVVGGSFEQFF
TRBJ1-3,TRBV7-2,CASSWTGTASGNTIYF
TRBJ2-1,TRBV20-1,CSASHEGGLTREQFF
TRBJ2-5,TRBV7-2,CASSWSGTQETQYF
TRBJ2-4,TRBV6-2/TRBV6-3,CASSYDVASNIQYF
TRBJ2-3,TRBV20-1,CSAIAGGPGTDTQYF
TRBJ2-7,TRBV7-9,CASSLELNSYEQYF
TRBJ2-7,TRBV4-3,CASSQGTGLAGGSYEQYF
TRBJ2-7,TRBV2,CASSEFASPQTPYEQYF
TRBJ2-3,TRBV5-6,CASSLGFIRPDTQYF
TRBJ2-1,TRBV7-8,CASSLAGYSYNEQFF
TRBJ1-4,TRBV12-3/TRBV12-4,CASRVRDRQKLFF
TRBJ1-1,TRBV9,CASSPGQGAMNTEAFF
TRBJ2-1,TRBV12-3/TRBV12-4,CASFDGTYNEQFF
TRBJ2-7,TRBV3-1,CASSQDGQGGYEQYF
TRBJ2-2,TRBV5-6,CASSSFPTNTGELFF
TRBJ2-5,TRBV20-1,CSAWGERETQYF
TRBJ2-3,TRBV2,CASSDLTSGSLNTQYF
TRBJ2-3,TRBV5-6,CASSLLPGGGLNTQYF
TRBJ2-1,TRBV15,CATSSQQEFHEQFF
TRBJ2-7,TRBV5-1,CASSPGDREDEQYF
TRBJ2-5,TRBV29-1,CSVYVGGPPETQYF
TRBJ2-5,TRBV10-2,CASTSRLAGNPAGETQYF
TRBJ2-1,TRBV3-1,CASSQDTVATSGRMGSTYEQFF
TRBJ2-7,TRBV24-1,CATSLMTGAFDEQYF
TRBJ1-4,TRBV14,CASSQEDRQTEKLFF
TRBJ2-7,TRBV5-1,CASSLAQAGGNEQYF